This record covers a single T cell receptor beta chain. The CDR3 runs 17 residues. Deletions cut 1 base from V and 1 base from J, with 17 bases between. Germline values: CDR1 LGHDT, CDR2 YNNKEL (reference sequence). The data are from a study of blood T cell repertoires in COVID-19. Across the study: PBMCs, B-cell-depleted T cells, or T cells provided the cDNA or gDNA that made up the material.

Source study methods: Scientists estimated how many nucleated cells there were by amplifying reference gene primers. The assay was immunoSEQ multiplex PCR, and TCRdb's table has in-frame clones only and misses some. The V and J calls and clone size are taken from that table; D and trimming were inferred from the DNA. Of around 140,000 clones listed, 80% to 85% are singletons. The TCR sequence derives from a human donor in a cohort sampled during active COVID-19. The J gene is TRBJ2-7, the V gene TRBV3-1 (or the pseudogene TRBV3-2), with D hard to call. Material for sequencing was peripheral blood. This CDR3 reads CASSQVPTHGPSYEQYF. The CDR3 DNA is TGTGCCAGCAGCCAAGTACCGACCCATGGGCCTTCCTACGAGCAGTACTTC.